This T cell receptor beta chain was recorded in a study of T cells in Graves' hyperthyroidism and ophthalmopathy. In patients aged 18 to 65, hyperthyroidism was newly diagnosed, with duration under 2 months. Clinicians diagnosed patients from clinical symptoms, serum thyroxine and TRAb, thyroid ultrasound and orbital computed tomography. PBMCs were derived from about 10 ml fresh peripheral blood. V was shortened by 1 base and J by 5 bases, with 12 bases between the two germline ends. Germline lookup yields CDR1 MGHRA and CDR2 YSYEKL. The CDR3 consists of 15 residues. RNA transcripts yielded amplified TCR beta CDR3 regions. TCR CDR3 regions were first amplified by RT-PCR with HTBI primers. TCRdb itself ran the multiplex PCR reads through MiXCR, one entry per CDR3 protein. The sample holds about 840,000 distinct CDR3 sequences, more than 30% seen once.

This clonotype was obtained from a man aged 18-30 years with Graves' hyperthyroidism. Source material: blood. The V gene is TRBV4-1, the J gene TRBJ1-5; D not certain. CDR3 DNA sequence: TGCGCCAGCAGCCAAGGGGCCGGGGAACATCAGCCCCAGCATTTT. It codes for CASSQGAGEHQPQHF.